The rows below give T cell receptor beta chains drawn from one sample of a study of blood T cell repertoires in COVID-19. The assay was immunoSEQ multiplex PCR, and TCRdb's table has in-frame clones only and misses some. The table shows 200,000 to 300,000 clones, with under 90% occurring only once. The source material was peripheral blood. The receptors originated from a man in his 60s with acute or convalescent COVID-19. CDR3s include the opening cysteine and the closing phenylalanine or tryptophan. Clone sizes are given selectively: once, few, many, or a class where the clone is expanded.

j_gene,v_gene,abundance,CDR3aa
TRBJ2-5,TRBV2,NA,CASRGGYQETQYF
TRBJ1-2,TRBV29-1,NA,CSVAGYGYTF
TRBJ1-3,TRBV5-1,NA,CASGFSGQTGNTIYF
TRBJ2-3,TRBV29-1,once,CSVEDTGGRPQYF
TRBJ1-4,TRBV6-6,NA,CASSYRTRRHEKLFF
TRBJ2-3,TRBV11-1,NA,CASSLAPGTDTQYF
TRBJ1-4,TRBV3-1/TRBV3-2,NA,CASGDRGYEKLFF
TRBJ2-1,TRBV4-2,NA,CASSQLGLAGSSYNEQFF
TRBJ1-6,TRBV6-4,NA,CASSARATGVNSPLHF
TRBJ1-4,TRBV6-5,NA,CASRTGSATNEKLFF
TRBJ2-7,TRBV7-9,few,CASSLQTGGEQYF
TRBJ2-1,TRBV7-9,NA,CASSRGGTYNEQFF
TRBJ1-2,TRBV3-1/TRBV3-2,once,CASSPRGRGYTF
TRBJ1-1,TRBV4-3,NA,CASSPDRGRGVEAFF
TRBJ2-1,TRBV18,NA,CASSPGTGNEQFF
TRBJ1-2,TRBV6-4,NA,CASSDSKGGTFIPGYYYGYTF
TRBJ2-1,TRBV7-2,once,CASSLGLSYNEQFF
TRBJ2-3,TRBV11-2,few,CASSPRGGQGLDTQYF
TRBJ2-7,TRBV4-3,NA,CASSQDARAGGAYEQYF
TRBJ1-6,TRBV5-1,once,CASSLVDNNSPLHF
TRBJ1-2,TRBV5-1,NA,CASSLDRGTYGYTF
TRBJ1-4,TRBV5-1,NA,CASQGQPNEKLFF
TRBJ1-2,TRBV29-1,NA,CSVVLGQGYGYTF
TRBJ1-2,TRBV19,NA,CASSPGRDSYGYTF
TRBJ2-2,TRBV9,NA,CAARQGPSEDTGELFF
TRBJ2-5,TRBV10-3,NA,CAISESLAGVTYQETQYF
TRBJ2-5,TRBV7-9,NA,CASSHRSGRYPQETQYF
TRBJ1-1,TRBV27,NA,CATADRMNTEAFF
TRBJ2-5,TRBV7-2,NA,CASSLAWRDWVETQYF
TRBJ1-5,TRBV2,once,CASSPGRGNQPQHF
TRBJ1-2,TRBV19,NA,CASSIDWRGRGYGYTF
TRBJ2-3,TRBV9,NA,CASSSRKSAGGITDTQYF
TRBJ1-1,TRBV13,NA,CASSLQGNTEAFF
TRBJ1-2,TRBV6-5,few,CASSPGGTDYGYTF
TRBJ1-6,TRBV7-2,NA,CASSFIQGNNSPLHF
TRBJ2-7,TRBV6-5,few,CASSYRPQGVSYEQYF
TRBJ1-5,TRBV6-4,NA,CASSDQYDSNQPQHF
TRBJ2-1,TRBV11-1,few,CASSSSRLAGVNEQFF
TRBJ1-5,TRBV4-2,NA,CASSQAGQSNQPQHF
TRBJ1-2,TRBV4-2,NA,CASSQPDSNGYTF
TRBJ2-5,TRBV7-8,NA,CASSPTRTGVHVETQYF
TRBJ1-1,TRBV30,NA,CAWSLTGQTEAFF
TRBJ1-5,TRBV19,once,CASSMVGGGGNQPQHF
TRBJ2-5,TRBV7-3,NA,CASSTGAEETQYF
TRBJ1-4,TRBV18,NA,CASSRFRSNEKLFF
TRBJ2-7,TRBV5-1,once,CASSLDSITLAEQYF
TRBJ2-7,TRBV28,once,CASSYTGTASYEQYF
TRBJ1-2,TRBV5-1,NA,CASSLETGSSDGYTF
TRBJ2-6,TRBV15,NA,CATTRDRAGANVLTF
TRBJ2-7,TRBV25-1,once,CASSEVSEQYF
TRBJ1-1,TRBV19,NA,CASSIAGVTEAFF
TRBJ2-3,TRBV4-1,NA,CASSRLPTSPDTQYF
TRBJ1-4,TRBV2,NA,CASKGLGFEKLFF
TRBJ2-7,TRBV27,once,CASMRDEQYF
TRBJ1-6,TRBV19,NA,CASSSRQGWNSPLHF
TRBJ1-2,TRBV5-6,NA,CASSLGQGNYGYTF
TRBJ1-1,TRBV2,NA,CASSIQGRDTEAFF